This T cell receptor (beta chain) stems from a study of shared T cell receptors in the human thymus. The CDR3 length is 16 residues. Trimming cost V 2 bases and J 1 base; bases outside gene matches: 8. Germline lookup yields CDR1 MNHNS and CDR2 SASEGT. Profiled with immunoSEQ multiplex PCR; TCRdb holds only in-frame clones, not every one. The sample shows hundreds of thousands of clones, roughly 74% of them seen only once. This sample was also put to use in a study of human thymus T cells. That study adds: The donor group consisted of healthy Finnish infants who were having corrective surgery for congenital heart defects. The study used thymus tissue resected during corrective heart surgery. Thymic and blood repertoires seemed to favor certain V and J genes.

What was sequenced was thymocytes. The sequence derives from a boy under two years old with a congenital heart defect. The V and J genes are TRBV6-1 and TRBJ2-7; 7 bases map to TRBD1. The CDR3 region is CASSESQGISSYEQYF. The CDR3 DNA follows: TGTGCCAGCAGTGAATCACAGGGGATTTCATCCTACGAGCAGTACTTC.